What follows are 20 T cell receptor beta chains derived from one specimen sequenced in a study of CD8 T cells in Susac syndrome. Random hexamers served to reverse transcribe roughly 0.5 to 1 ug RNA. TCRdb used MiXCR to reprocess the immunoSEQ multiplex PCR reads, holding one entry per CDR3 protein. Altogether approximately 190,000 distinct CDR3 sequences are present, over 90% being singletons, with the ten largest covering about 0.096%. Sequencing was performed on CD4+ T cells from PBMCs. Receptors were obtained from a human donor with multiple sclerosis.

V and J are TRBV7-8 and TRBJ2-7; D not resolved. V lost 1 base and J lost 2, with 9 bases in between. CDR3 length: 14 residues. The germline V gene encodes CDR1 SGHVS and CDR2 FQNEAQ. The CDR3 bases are TGTGCCAGCAGCTTAGGAGCGTCTACCTACGAGCAGTACTTC. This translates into CASSLGASTYEQYF.

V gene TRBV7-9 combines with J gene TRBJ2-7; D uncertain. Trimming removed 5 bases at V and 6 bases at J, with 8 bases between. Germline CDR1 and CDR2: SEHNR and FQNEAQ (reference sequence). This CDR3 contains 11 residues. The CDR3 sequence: CASSEEGEQYF. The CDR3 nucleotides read TGTGCCAGCAGCGAAGAAGGCGAGCAGTACTTC.

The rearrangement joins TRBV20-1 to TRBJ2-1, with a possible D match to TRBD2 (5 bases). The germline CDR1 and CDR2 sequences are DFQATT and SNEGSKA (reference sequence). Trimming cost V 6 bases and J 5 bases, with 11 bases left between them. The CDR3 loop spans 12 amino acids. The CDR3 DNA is TGCAGTGCGAGCAGCGGAGACAATGAGCAGTTCTTC. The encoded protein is CSASSGDNEQFF.

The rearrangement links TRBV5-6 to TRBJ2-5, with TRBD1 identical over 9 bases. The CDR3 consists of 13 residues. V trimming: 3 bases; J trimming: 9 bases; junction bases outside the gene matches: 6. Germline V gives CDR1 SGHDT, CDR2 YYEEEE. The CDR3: CASSWDREWSQYF. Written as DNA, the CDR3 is TGTGCCAGCAGCTGGGACAGGGAATGGTCCCAGTACTTC.

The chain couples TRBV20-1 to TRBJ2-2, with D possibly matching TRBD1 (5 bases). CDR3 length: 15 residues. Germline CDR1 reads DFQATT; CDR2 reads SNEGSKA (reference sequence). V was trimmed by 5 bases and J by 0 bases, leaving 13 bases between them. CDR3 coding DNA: TGCAGTGCTGGCCGCAGGACAACGAACACCGGGGAGCTGTTTTTT. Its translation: CSAGRRTTNTGELFF.

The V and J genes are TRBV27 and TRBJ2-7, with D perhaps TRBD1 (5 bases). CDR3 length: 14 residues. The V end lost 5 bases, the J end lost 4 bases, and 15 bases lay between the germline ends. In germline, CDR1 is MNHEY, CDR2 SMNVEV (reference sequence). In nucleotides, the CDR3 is TGTGCCAGCAGTCCCCGGAAGGGGTGGTACGAGCAGTACTTC. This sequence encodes CASSPRKGWYEQYF.

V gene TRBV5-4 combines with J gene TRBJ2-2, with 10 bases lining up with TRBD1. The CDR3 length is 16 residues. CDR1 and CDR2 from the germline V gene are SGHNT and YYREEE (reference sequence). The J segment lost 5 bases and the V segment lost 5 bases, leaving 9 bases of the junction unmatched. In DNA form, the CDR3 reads TGTGCCAGCAGTCGATACGAGGGACAGGGGACCGGGGAGCTGTTTTTT. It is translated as CASSRYEGQGTGELFF.

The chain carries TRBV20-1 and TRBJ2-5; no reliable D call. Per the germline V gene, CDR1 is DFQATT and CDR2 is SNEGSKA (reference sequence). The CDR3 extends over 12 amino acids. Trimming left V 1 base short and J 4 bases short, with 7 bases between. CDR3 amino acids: CSARVSSETQYF. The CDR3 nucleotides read TGCAGTGCTAGAGTTTCTTCAGAGACCCAGTACTTC.

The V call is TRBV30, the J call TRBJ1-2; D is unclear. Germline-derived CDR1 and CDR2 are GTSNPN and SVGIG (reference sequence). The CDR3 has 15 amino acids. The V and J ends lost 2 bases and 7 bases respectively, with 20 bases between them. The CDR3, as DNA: TGTGCCTGGAGTACCACCTCAATGGGGAATCGTGGCTACACCTTC. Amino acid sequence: CAWSTTSMGNRGYTF.

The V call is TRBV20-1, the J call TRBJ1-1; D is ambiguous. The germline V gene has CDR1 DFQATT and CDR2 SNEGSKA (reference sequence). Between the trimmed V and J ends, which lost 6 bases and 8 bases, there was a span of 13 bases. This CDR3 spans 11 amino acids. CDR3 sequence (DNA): TGCAGTGCATTATGGTCCGGGGAAGCTTTCTTT. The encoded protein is CSALWSGEAFF.

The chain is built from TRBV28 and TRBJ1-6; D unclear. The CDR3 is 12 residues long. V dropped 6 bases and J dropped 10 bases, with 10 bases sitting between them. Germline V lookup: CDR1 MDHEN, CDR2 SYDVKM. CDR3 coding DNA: TGTGCCAGCAGCCGCCCCGACTCACCCCTCCACTTT. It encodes CASSRPDSPLHF.

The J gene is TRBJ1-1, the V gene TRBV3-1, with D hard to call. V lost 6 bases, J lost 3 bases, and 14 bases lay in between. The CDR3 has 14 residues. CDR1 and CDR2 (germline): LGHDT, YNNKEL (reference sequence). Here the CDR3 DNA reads TGTGCCAGCAGGGGAGGGAACTGGGACACTGAAGCTTTCTTT. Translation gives CASRGGNWDTEAFF.

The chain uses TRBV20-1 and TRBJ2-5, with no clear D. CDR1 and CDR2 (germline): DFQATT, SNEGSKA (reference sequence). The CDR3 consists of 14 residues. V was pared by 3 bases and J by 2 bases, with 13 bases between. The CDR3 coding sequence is TGCAGTGCTAGGTTCCTGAGCCCTCAAGAGACCCAGTACTTC. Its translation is CSARFLSPQETQYF.

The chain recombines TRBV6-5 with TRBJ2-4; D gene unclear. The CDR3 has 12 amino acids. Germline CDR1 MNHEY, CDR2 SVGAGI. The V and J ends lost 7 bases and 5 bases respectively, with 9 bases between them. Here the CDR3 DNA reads TGTGCCAGCAAGGGTTCCGAAAACATTCAGTACTTC. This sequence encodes CASKGSENIQYF.

CDR3 DNA: TGTGCCAGCAGTCCAATTAAACAGGGGACTACAAGCACAGATACGCAGTATTTT. It codes for CASSPIKQGTTSTDTQYF. This rearrangement joins TRBV12-3 or TRBV12-4 to TRBJ2-3; the D call may be TRBD1 or TRBD2 (7 bases each). This CDR3 comprises 18 residues. V lost 5 bases and J 0 bases, leaving 21 bases between the germline ends.

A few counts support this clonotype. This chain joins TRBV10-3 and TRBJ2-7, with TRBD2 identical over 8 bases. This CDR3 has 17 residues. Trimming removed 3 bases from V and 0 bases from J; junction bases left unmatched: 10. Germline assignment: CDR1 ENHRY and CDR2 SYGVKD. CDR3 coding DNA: TGTGCCATCAGTGAAAGCCTAGCGGGCAACCGCTCCTACGAGCAGTACTTC. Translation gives CAISESLAGNRSYEQYF.

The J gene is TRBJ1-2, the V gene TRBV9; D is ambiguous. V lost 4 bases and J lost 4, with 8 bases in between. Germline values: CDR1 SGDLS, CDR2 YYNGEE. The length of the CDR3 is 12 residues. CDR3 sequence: CASSRLSYGYTF. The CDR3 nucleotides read TGTGCCAGCAGCCGACTTAGCTATGGCTACACCTTC.

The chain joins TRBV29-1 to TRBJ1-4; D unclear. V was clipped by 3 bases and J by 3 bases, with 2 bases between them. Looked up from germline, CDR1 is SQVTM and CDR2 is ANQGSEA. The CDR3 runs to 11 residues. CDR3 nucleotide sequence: TGCAGCGTTGATGCTAATGAAAAACTGTTTTTT. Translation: CSVDANEKLFF.

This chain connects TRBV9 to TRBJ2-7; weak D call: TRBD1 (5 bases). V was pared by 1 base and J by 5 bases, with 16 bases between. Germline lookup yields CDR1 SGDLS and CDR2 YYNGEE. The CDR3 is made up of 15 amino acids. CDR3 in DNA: TGTGCCAGCAGCGTAAAAAGGCCCAGGGTTCACGAGCAGTACTTC. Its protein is CASSVKRPRVHEQYF.

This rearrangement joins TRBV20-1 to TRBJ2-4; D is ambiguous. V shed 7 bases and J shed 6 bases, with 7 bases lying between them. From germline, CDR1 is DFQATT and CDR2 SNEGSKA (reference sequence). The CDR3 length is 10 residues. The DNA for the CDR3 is TGCAGTGTTGCGATAAACATTCAGTACTTC. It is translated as CSVAINIQYF.